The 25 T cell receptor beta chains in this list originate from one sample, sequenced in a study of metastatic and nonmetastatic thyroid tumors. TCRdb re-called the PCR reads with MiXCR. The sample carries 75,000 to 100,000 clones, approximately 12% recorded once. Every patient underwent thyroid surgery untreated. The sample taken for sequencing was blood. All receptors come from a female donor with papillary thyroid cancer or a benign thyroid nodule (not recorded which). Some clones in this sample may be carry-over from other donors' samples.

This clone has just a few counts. The CDR3: CASSFRGGRKVHYGYTF. The CDR3 DNA sequence: TGTGCCAGCAGTTTCAGGGGGGGTAGGAAAGTACACTATGGCTACACCTTC. This sequence joins TRBV27 and TRBJ1-2; TRBD1 matches at 7 bases. The CDR3 covers 17 residues. CDR1 is MNHEY and CDR2 is SMNVEV in the germline V gene (reference sequence). Trimming took 3 bases from V and 3 from J; bases not matched to a gene: 13.

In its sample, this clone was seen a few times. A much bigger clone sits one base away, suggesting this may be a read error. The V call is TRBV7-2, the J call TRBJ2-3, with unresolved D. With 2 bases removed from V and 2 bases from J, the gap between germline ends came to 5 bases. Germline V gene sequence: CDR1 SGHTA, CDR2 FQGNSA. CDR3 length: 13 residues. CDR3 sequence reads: CASSLTITDTQYF. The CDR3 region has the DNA TGTGCCAGCAGCTTAACGATCACAGATACGCAGTATTTT.

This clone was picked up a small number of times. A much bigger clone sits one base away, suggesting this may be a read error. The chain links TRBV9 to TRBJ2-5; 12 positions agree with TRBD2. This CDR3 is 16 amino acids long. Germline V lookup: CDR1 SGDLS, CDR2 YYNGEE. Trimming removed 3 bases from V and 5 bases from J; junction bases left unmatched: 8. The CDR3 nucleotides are TGTGCCAGCAGCGGGGGGACTAGCGGGTTTAGGGAGACCCAGTACTTC. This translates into CASSGGTSGFRETQYF.

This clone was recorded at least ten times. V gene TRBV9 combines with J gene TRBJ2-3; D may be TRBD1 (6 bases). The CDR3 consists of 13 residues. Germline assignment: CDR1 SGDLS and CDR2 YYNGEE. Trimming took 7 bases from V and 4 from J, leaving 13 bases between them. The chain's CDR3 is CASGRGYSDTQYF. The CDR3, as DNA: TGTGCCAGCGGCAGGGGTTACTCAGATACGCAGTATTTT.

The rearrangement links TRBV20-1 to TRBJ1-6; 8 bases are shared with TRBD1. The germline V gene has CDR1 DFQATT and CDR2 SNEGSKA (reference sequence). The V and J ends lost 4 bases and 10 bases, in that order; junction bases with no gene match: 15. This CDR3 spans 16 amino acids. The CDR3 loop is CSAIATGGQMNSPLHF. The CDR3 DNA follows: TGCAGTGCTATAGCAACAGGGGGGCAAATGAACTCACCCCTCCACTTT.

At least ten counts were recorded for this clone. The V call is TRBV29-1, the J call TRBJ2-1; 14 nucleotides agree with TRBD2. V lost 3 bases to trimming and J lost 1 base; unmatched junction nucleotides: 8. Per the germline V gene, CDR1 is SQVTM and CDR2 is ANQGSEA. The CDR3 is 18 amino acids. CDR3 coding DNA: TGCAGCGTTGATTTGTCCGGGACTAGCGGGAGTTCCTACAATGAGCAGTTCTTC. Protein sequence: CSVDLSGTSGSSYNEQFF.

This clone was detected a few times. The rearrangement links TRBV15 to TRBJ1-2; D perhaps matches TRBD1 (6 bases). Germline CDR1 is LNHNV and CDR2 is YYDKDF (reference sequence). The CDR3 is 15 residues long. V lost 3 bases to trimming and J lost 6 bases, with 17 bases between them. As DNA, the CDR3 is TGTGCCACCAGCAGGGGGGATACAGGGATCGATGGCTACACCTTC. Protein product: CATSRGDTGIDGYTF.

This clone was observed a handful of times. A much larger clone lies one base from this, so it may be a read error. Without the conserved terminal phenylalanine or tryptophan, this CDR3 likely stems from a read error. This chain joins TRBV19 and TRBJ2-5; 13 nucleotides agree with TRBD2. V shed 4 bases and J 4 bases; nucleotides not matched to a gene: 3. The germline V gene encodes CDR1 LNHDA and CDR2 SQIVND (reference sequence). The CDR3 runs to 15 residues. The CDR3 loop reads CASSRLAGGGETQYS. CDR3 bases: TGTGCCAGTAGTAGACTAGCGGGAGGCGGAGAGACCCAGTACTCC.

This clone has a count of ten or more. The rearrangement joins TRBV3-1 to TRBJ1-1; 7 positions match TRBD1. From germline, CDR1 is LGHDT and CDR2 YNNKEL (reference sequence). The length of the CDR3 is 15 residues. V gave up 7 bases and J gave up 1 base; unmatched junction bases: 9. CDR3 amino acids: CASNHRQGRNTEAFF. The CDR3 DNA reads TGTGCCAGCAACCATAGACAGGGCAGGAACACTGAAGCTTTCTTT.

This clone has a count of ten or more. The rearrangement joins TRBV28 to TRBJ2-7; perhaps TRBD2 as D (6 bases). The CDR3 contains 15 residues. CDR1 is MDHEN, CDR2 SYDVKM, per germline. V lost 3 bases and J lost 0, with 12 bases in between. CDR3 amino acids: CASSFSGVNSYEQYF. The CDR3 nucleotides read TGTGCCAGCAGTTTTTCGGGGGTTAACTCCTACGAGCAGTACTTC.

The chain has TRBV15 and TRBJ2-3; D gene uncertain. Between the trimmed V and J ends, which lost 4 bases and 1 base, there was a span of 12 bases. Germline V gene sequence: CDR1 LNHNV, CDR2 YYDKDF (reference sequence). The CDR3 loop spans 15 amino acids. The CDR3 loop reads CATSIDTIGTDTQYF. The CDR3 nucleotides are TGTGCCACCAGCATAGATACTATAGGCACAGATACGCAGTATTTT.

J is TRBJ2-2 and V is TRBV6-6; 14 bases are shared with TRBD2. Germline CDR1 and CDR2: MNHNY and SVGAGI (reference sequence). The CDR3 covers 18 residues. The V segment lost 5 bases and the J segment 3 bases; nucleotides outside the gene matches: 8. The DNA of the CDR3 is TGTGCCAGCAGTAGACTAGCGGGAGGGCCTGTGTACACCGGGGAGCTGTTTTTT. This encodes CASSRLAGGPVYTGELFF.

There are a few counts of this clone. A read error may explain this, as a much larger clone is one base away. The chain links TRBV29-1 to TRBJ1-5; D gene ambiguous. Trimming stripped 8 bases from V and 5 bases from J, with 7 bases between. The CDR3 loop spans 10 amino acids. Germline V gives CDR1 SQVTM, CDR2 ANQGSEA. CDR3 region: CSLGDQPQHF. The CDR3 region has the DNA TGCAGCTTAGGAGATCAGCCCCAGCATTTT.

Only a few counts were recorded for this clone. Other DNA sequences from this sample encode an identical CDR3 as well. The CDR3 DNA follows: TGTGCCAGCAGTCAGCGGGCTGTTAACACCGGGGAGCTGTTTTTT. Protein: CASSQRAVNTGELFF. The J gene is TRBJ2-2, the V gene TRBV6-1; D possibly corresponds to TRBD2 (6 bases). Germline assignment: CDR1 MNHNS and CDR2 SASEGT. The CDR3 totals 15 residues. Trimming left V 5 bases short and J 2 bases short, with 12 bases between.

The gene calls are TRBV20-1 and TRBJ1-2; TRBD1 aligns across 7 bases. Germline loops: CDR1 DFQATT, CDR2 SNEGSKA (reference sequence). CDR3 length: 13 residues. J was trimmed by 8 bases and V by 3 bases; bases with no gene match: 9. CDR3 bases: TGCAGTGCTAGGAGTTGGACAGGAGAAGGCTACACCTTC. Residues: CSARSWTGEGYTF.

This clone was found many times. DNA of the CDR3: TGTGCCAGCAGTTTACATGTTCGGGGGACCTACGAGCAGTACTTC. It yields the protein CASSLHVRGTYEQYF. The chain carries TRBV12-3 or TRBV12-4 and TRBJ2-7, with a weak D call TRBD2 (6 bases). There are 15 residues in the CDR3. Trimming left V 2 bases short and J 2 bases short, with 13 bases between.

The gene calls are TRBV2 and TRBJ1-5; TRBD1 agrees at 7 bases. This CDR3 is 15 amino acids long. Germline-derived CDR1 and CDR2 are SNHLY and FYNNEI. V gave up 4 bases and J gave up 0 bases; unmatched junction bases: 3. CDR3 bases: TGTGCCAGCAGTGCGGGGACAGTTAGCAATCAGCCCCAGCATTTT. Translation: CASSAGTVSNQPQHF.

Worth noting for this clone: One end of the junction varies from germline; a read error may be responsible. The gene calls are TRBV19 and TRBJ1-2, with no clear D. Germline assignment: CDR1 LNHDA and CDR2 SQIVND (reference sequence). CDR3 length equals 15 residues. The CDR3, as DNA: TGTGCCAGTAGTGAGCGAAAGGTACTTGGCTATGGCTACACATTC. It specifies CASSERKVLGYGYTF.

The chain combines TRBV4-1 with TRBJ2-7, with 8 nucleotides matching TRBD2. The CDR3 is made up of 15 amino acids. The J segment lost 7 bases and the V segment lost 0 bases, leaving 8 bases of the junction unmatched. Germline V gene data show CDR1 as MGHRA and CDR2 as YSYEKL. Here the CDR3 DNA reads TGCGCCAGCAGCCAAGACGTCACGGGAGGGCGAGAGCAGTACTTC. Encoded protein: CASSQDVTGGREQYF.

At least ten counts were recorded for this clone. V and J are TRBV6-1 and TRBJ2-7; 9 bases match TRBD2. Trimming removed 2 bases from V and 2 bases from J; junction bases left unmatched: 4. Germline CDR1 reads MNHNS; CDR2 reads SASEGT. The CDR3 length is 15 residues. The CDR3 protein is CASSEIAGDPYEQYF. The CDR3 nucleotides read TGTGCCAGCAGTGAAATAGCGGGAGATCCCTACGAGCAGTACTTC.

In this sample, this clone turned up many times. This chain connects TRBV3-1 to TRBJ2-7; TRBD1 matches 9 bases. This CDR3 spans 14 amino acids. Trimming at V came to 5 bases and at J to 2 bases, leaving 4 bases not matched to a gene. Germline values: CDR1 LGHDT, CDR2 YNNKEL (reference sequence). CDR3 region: CASSWTGAPYEQYF. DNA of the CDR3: TGTGCCAGCAGCTGGACAGGGGCACCCTACGAGCAGTACTTC.

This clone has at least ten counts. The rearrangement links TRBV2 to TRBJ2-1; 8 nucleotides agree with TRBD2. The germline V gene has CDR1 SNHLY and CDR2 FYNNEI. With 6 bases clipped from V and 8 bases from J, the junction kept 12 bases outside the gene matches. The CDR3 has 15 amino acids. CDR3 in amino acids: CASSRLASVNYEQFF. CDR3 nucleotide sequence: TGTGCCAGCAGCAGACTAGCGTCGGTGAACTATGAGCAGTTCTTC.

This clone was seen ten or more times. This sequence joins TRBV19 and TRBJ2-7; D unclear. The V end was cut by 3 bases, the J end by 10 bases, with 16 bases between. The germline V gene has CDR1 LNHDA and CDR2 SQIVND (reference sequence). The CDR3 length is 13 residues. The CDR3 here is CASSIRPSAKQYF. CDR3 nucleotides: TGTGCCAGTAGTATTCGACCTTCGGCGAAACAGTACTTC.

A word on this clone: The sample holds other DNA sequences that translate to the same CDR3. The CDR3 sequence: CASSLMGAGASPVNEQFF. The CDR3 region has the DNA TGTGCCAGCAGCTTAATGGGTGCTGGAGCCTCGCCAGTCAATGAGCAGTTCTTC. The genes are TRBV7-3 and TRBJ2-1; D ambiguous. CDR3 length: 18 residues. V shed 1 base and J shed 6 bases, with 22 bases lying between them. The germline gives CDR1 SGHTA, CDR2 FQGTGA.

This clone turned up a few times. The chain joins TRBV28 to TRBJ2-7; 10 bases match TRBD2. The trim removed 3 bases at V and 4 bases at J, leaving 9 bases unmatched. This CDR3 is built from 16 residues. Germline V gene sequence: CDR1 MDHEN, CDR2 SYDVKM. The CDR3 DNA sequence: TGTGCCAGCAGTTTCCCAACTAGCGGGAACCGATACGAGCAGTACTTC. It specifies CASSFPTSGNRYEQYF.